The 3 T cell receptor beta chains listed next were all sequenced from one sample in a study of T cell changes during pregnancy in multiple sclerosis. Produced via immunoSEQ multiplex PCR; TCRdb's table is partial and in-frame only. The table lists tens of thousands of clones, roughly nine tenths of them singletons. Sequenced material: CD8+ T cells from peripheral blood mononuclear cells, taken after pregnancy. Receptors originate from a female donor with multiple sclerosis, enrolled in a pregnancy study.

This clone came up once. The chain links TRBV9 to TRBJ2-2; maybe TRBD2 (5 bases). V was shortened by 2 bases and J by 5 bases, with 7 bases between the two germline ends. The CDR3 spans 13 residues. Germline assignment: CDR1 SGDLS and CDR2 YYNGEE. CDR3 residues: CASSVSGTGELFF. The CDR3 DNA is TGTGCCAGCAGCGTCTCGGGAACCGGGGAGCTGTTTTTT.

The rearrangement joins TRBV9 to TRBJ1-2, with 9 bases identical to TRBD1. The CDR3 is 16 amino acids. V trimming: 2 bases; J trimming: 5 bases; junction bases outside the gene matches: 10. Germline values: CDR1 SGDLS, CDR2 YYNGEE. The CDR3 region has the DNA TGTGCCAGCAGCGTCGCCAAGGACAGGGGAGGTTATGGCTACACCTTC. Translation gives CASSVAKDRGGYGYTF.

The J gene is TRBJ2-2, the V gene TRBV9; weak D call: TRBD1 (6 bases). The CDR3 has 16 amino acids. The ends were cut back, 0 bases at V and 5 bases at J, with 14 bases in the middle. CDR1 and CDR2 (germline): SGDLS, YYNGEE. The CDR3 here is CASSVELGARTGELFF. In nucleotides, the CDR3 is TGTGCCAGCAGCGTAGAGCTGGGGGCGAGGACCGGGGAGCTGTTTTTT. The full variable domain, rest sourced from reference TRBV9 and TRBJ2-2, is DSGVTQTPKHLITATGQRVTLRCSPRSGDLSVYWYQQSLDQGLQFLIQYYNGEERAKGNILERFSAQQFPDLHSELNLSSLELGDSALYFCASSVELGARTGELFFGEGSRLTVL.